The T cell receptor beta chain under discussion was sequenced for a study of OX40 agonist ivuxolimab in advanced cancers. Study overall: Administration of intravenous ivuxolimab to patients occurred every 2 weeks at 0.01 to 10 mg/kg.

Assay used: immunoSEQ multiplex PCR; TCRdb lists only in-frame clones, some missing. Of around 99,000 clones detected, 75% to 95% appear once; the ten largest clones hold about 1.2%. Trimming removed 5 bases from V and 6 bases from J, with 14 bases in between. The V gene's germline CDR1 is LGHNA and CDR2 YNFKEQ. The CDR3 runs to 13 residues. The input for sequencing was CD4+ or CD8+ T cells sorted from blood, taken in a trial of the OX40 agonist ivuxolimab. The V and J genes are TRBV4-2 and TRBJ2-7; D is undetermined. The receptor's source is an adult with an advanced solid tumor such as melanoma, head and neck, liver or kidney cancer. The CDR3 loop reads CASSFLVGREQYF. The CDR3 coding sequence is TGTGCCAGCAGCTTCCTCGTCGGTCGCGAGCAGTACTTC.